The 11 T cell receptor beta chains presented below share a single source sample, sequenced in a study of immune heterogeneity within non-small cell lung tumors. The TCR beta CDR3 region was amplified by multiplex PCR employing 32 V and 13 J primers. TCRdb called the multiplex PCR reads again in MiXCR, with one record for every CDR3 protein. The data contain approximately 29,000 distinct CDR3 sequences, around 28% of them singletons. Each sample used roughly 590 ng of genomic DNA from bulk tumor tissue. Several spatially distant biopsies were obtained per primary tumor intraoperatively. Patients went through curative surgery, and their non-small cell lung cancer was untreated and newly diagnosed. The material sequenced was lung tumor tissue. The origin of the receptors is a man aged 40-49 years with non-small cell lung cancer.

This clonotype has just a few counts. The rearrangement uses TRBV3-1 and TRBJ2-1; the D gene is possibly TRBD1 (5 bases). Germline values: CDR1 LGHDT, CDR2 YNNKEL (reference sequence). V lost 3 bases and J lost 9, with 12 bases in between. The CDR3 loop spans 13 amino acids. The CDR3 here is CASSHTGRSEQFF. The DNA of the CDR3 is TGTGCCAGCAGCCATACAGGACGTAGTGAGCAGTTCTTC.

The table lists this clonotype with a few counts. The rearrangement joins TRBV10-3 to TRBJ2-1; tentatively, D is TRBD1 (5 bases). Germline CDR1 ENHRY, CDR2 SYGVKD. V dropped 10 bases and J dropped 3 bases, with 16 bases sitting between them. The CDR3 length is 14 residues. The CDR3 DNA reads TGTGCCACCATCTTTTCGGACATCTACAATGAGCAGTTCTTC. Amino acid sequence: CATIFSDIYNEQFF.

This clonotype showed up just a few times. The rearrangement links TRBV24-1 to TRBJ2-1; 9 positions agree with TRBD1. In germline, CDR1 is KGHDR, CDR2 SFDVKD. Trimming took 3 bases from V and 5 from J; bases not matched to a gene: 7. The CDR3 runs 16 residues. The chain's CDR3 is CATSDVPGQGHNEQFF. As DNA, the CDR3 is TGTGCCACCAGTGATGTCCCGGGACAGGGACACAATGAGCAGTTCTTC.

The V call is TRBV6-1, the J call TRBJ2-7, with D maybe TRBD1 (5 bases). This CDR3 contains 14 residues. V was clipped by 3 bases and J by 3 bases, with 12 bases between them. Germline assignment: CDR1 MNHNS and CDR2 SASEGT. For the CDR3, the DNA is TGTGCCAGCAGTGAGGAAGGGGCGCTCTACGAGCAGTACTTC. Its translation: CASSEEGALYEQYF.

This chain links TRBV4-2 with TRBJ2-1, with TRBD2 identical over 11 bases. The germline CDR1 and CDR2 sequences are LGHNA and YNFKEQ. Trimming removed 3 bases from V and 0 bases from J; junction bases left unmatched: 10. This CDR3 region has 19 residues. The CDR3 protein is CASSQWGLAETSSYNEQFF. CDR3 DNA sequence: TGTGCCAGCAGCCAGTGGGGACTAGCGGAGACTAGCTCCTACAATGAGCAGTTCTTC.

This clonotype was recorded at least ten times. The rearrangement uses TRBV11-3 and TRBJ2-7, with 13 positions matching TRBD2. The CDR3 is made up of 15 amino acids. V gave up 2 bases and J gave up 8 bases; unmatched junction bases: 6. Germline CDR1 and CDR2: SGHNT and YENEEA. The CDR3 region is CASSLPGLAGIQQYF. The CDR3 region has the DNA TGTGCCAGCAGCTTACCGGGACTAGCGGGAATTCAGCAGTACTTC.

This chain connects TRBV2 to TRBJ2-1; no clear D. The germline CDR1 and CDR2 sequences are SNHLY and FYNNEI. Trimming pared 4 bases from V and 5 bases from J, leaving 12 bases between. CDR3 length: 14 residues. This CDR3 reads CASSVGRANNEQFF. CDR3 bases: TGTGCCAGCAGTGTCGGAAGGGCTAACAATGAGCAGTTCTTC.

This clonotype was observed at least ten times. This sequence joins TRBV20-1 and TRBJ1-6, with a possible D match to TRBD1 (6 bases). V shed 1 base and J shed 8 bases, with 12 bases lying between them. Germline V gene data show CDR1 as DFQATT and CDR2 as SNEGSKA (reference sequence). This CDR3 comprises 14 residues. CDR3 bases: TGCAGTGCTAGAGCAGGACAGAACTATTCACCCCTCCACTTT. Its translation is CSARAGQNYSPLHF.

V is TRBV5-8 and J is TRBJ2-7; D unresolved. CDR3 length equals 15 residues. Trimming took 2 bases from V and 6 from J, leaving 18 bases between them. Germline assignment: CDR1 SGHTS and CDR2 YDEGEE. The CDR3 is CASSFRRSLYGEQYF. In DNA, the CDR3 is TGTGCCAGCAGCTTCAGGCGGTCCCTATATGGCGAGCAGTACTTC.

The J gene is TRBJ1-5, the V gene TRBV11-2; D uncertain. This CDR3 has 15 amino acids. Germline assignment: CDR1 SGHAT and CDR2 FQNNGV. With 1 base removed from V and 2 bases from J, the gap between germline ends came to 9 bases. CDR3 coding DNA: TGTGCCAGCAGCTTAGGGAGGGTGGGCAATCAGCCCCAGCATTTT. Translation: CASSLGRVGNQPQHF.

This clonotype was seen repeatedly, ten times or more. The chain has TRBV19 and TRBJ2-2, with 8 nucleotides matching TRBD1. Germline V CDR1 and CDR2: LNHDA, SQIVND (reference sequence). The CDR3 is 16 residues long. The junction had 4 bases not matched to a gene; V was cut back by 3 bases and J by 1 base. For the CDR3, the DNA is TGTGCCAGTAGTATCTTTGGGACAGGGAACACCGGGGAGCTGTTTTTT. Amino acids: CASSIFGTGNTGELFF.